Below, one T cell receptor (beta chain) is given with its context. TCRdb reanalysed the 5' RACE reads using MiXCR and keeps one entry per CDR3 protein. The sample has around 510,000 distinct CDR3 sequences, roughly 21% seen once. This sample was taken from a study of T-cell memory formation after mild COVID-19. V was shortened by 3 bases and J by 0 bases, with 9 bases between the two germline ends. The length of the CDR3 is 15 residues. Germline loops: CDR1 SGHAT, CDR2 FQNNGV. The chain combines TRBV11-2 with TRBJ2-4; no reliable D call. The sequence derives from an adult woman who had mild COVID-19 (a few samples of this study predate the infection). Cell type and time point are not known. The sample taken for sequencing was PBMCs or a T cell subset sorted from them (not recorded which). The DNA for the CDR3 is TGTGCCAGCAGCTTGGCCGGTAAAGCCAAAAACATTCAGTACTTC. As protein: CASSLAGKAKNIQYF.